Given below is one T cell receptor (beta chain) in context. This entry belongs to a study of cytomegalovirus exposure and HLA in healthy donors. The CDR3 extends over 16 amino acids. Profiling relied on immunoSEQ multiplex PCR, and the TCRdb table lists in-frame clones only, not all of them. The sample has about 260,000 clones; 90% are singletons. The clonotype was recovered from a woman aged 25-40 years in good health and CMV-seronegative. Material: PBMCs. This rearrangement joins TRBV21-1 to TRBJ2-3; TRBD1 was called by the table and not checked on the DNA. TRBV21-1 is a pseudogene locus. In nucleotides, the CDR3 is TGTGCCAGCAGCAAAGGACCTCCGGGACACACAGATACGCAGTATTTT. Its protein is CASSKGPPGHTDTQYF.